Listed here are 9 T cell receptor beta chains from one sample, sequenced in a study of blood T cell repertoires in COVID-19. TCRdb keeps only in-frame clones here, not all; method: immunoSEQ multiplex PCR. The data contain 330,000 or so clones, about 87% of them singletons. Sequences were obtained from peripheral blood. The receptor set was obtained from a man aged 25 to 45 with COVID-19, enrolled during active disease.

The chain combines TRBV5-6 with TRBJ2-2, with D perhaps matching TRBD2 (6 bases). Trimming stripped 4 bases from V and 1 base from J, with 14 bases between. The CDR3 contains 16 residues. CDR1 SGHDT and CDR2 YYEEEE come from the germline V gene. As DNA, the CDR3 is TGTGCCAGCAGCCGGCCAGCGGGCGGGAACACCGGGGAGCTGTTTTTT. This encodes CASSRPAGGNTGELFF.

The CDR3 loop reads CASSTGLAPHEQYF. The CDR3 DNA reads TGTGCCAGCAGTACTGGACTAGCGCCCCACGAGCAGTACTTC. The chain couples TRBV2 to TRBJ2-7; 9 positions agree with TRBD2. The germline gives CDR1 SNHLY, CDR2 FYNNEI. This CDR3 region has 14 residues. The V and J ends lost 5 bases and 5 bases, in that order; junction bases with no gene match: 7.

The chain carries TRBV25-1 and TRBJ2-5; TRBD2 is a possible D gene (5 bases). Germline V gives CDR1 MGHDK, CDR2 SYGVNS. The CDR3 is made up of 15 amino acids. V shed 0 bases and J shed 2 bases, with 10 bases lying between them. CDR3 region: CASSEYFGEQETQYF. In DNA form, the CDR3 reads TGTGCCAGCAGTGAATATTTCGGGGAACAAGAGACCCAGTACTTC.

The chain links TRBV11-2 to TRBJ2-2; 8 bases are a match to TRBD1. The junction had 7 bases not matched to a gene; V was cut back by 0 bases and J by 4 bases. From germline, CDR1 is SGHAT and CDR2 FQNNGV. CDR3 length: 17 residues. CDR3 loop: CASSLDRTGWSTGELFF. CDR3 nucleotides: TGTGCCAGCAGCTTAGATCGGACAGGGTGGAGCACCGGGGAGCTGTTTTTT.

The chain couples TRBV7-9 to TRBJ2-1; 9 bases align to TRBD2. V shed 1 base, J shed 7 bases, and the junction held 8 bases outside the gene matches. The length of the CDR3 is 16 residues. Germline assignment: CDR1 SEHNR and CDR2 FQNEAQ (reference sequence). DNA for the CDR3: TGTGCCAGCAGCTTAGGAAAGGCGGGGGGGAGTAATGAGCAGTTCTTC. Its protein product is CASSLGKAGGSNEQFF.

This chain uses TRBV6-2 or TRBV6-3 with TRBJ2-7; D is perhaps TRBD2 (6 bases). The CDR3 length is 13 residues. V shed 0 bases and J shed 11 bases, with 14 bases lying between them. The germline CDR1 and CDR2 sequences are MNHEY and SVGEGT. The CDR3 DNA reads TGTGCCAGCAGTTACTCTATATCGTCGGGGGAGTACTTC. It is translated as CASSYSISSGEYF.

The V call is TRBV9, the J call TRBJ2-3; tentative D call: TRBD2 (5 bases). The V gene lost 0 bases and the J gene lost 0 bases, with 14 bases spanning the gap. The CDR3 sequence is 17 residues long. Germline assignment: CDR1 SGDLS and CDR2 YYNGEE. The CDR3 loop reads CASSVGIGLISTDTQYF. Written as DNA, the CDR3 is TGTGCCAGCAGCGTAGGAATCGGACTGATTAGCACAGATACGCAGTATTTT.

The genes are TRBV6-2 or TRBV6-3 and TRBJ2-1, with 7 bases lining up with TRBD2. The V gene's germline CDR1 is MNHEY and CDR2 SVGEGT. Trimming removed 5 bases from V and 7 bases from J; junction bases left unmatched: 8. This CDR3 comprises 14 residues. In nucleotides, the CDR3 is TGTGCCAGCAGTAAGAGAAGCGGGGCAAATGAGCAGTTCTTC. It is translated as CASSKRSGANEQFF.

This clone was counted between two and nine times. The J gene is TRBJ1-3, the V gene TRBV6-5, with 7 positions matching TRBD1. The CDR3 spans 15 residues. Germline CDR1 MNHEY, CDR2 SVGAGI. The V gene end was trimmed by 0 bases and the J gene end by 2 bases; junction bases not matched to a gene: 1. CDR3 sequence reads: CASSYSRGPGNTIYF. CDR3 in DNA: TGTGCCAGCAGTTACTCTAGGGGGCCTGGAAACACCATATATTTT.